The 5 T cell receptor beta chains below were found in one sample sequenced in a study of blood T cell repertoires in COVID-19. Sequencing used immunoSEQ multiplex PCR; TCRdb keeps in-frame clones, though not all of them. Of under 350,000 clones listed, approximately 90% are singletons. What was sequenced was peripheral blood. The receptors derive from a man aged 18-30 years with active or convalescent COVID-19.

A single count supports this clone. The rearrangement joins TRBV5-6 to TRBJ1-4; 9 bases line up with TRBD1. Germline V gene lookup returns CDR1 SGHDT and CDR2 YYEEEE. CDR3 length: 17 amino acids. V lost 1 base to trimming and J lost 7 bases; unmatched junction nucleotides: 11. The DNA for the CDR3 is TGTGCCAGCAGCTTGCCACTTTCGGGACAGGGAACTGAAAAACTGTTTTTT. Translation: CASSLPLSGQGTEKLFF.

The V call is TRBV7-7, the J call TRBJ2-5, with a weak D call TRBD1 (5 bases). The CDR3 totals 14 residues. Germline CDR1 SSHAT, CDR2 FNYEAQ (reference sequence). Written as DNA, the CDR3 is TGTGCTAGCTCCCGTACGACAGACCAAGAGACCCAGTACTTC. Translation gives CASSRTTDQETQYF.

The J gene is TRBJ1-4, the V gene TRBV30; D possibly corresponds to TRBD1 (5 bases). Germline assignment: CDR1 GTSNPN and CDR2 SVGIG (reference sequence). The CDR3 consists of 15 residues. Between the trimmed V and J ends, which lost 0 bases and 6 bases, there was a span of 14 bases. This CDR3 is CAWSVPWQGDEKLFF. The DNA of the CDR3 is TGTGCCTGGAGTGTACCGTGGCAGGGTGATGAAAAACTGTTTTTT.

The chain has TRBV6-5 and TRBJ1-1; unclear D gene. From germline, CDR1 is MNHEY and CDR2 SVGAGI. V was clipped by 2 bases and J by 3 bases, with 10 bases between them. This CDR3 spans 14 amino acids. CDR3 protein: CASSYQEEDTEAFF. Here the CDR3 DNA reads TGTGCCAGCAGTTACCAGGAGGAAGACACTGAAGCTTTCTTT.

V gene TRBV11-3 combines with J gene TRBJ2-1; 7 nucleotides match TRBD1. Per germline, CDR1 SGHNT and CDR2 YENEEA. This CDR3 comprises 14 residues. The V segment lost 4 bases and the J segment 5 bases; nucleotides outside the gene matches: 5. The CDR3 reads CASSSRDSDNEQFF. The CDR3 region has the DNA TGTGCCAGCAGCTCACGGGACAGTGACAATGAGCAGTTCTTC. Variable domain in full (rest from reference TRBV11-3 and TRBJ2-1): EAGVVQSPRYKIIEKKQPVAFWCNPISGHNTLYWYLQNLGQGPELLIRYENEEAVDDSQLPKDRFSAERLKGVDSTLKIQPAELGDSAVYLCASSSRDSDNEQFFGPGTRLTVL.